The 7 T cell receptor beta chains presented below share a single source sample, sequenced in a study of blood T cell repertoires in COVID-19. Libraries were prepared by immunoSEQ multiplex PCR; TCRdb keeps only in-frame clonotypes and omits some of them. The table shows about 130,000 clones, with 86% occurring only once. Specimen: peripheral blood. The receptors derive from a human donor in a cohort sampled during active COVID-19.

The rearrangement joins TRBV4-3 to TRBJ2-7; TRBD2 matches 9 bases. CDR3 length: 16 residues. J lost 6 bases, V lost 0 bases, and 9 bases had no gene match. CDR1 is LGHNA and CDR2 is YSLEER in the germline V gene. This CDR3 reads CASSQDEGLASSEQYF. In nucleotides, the CDR3 is TGCGCCAGCAGCCAAGATGAGGGACTAGCTTCAAGCGAGCAGTACTTC.

The rearrangement links TRBV3-1 (or the pseudogene TRBV3-2) to TRBJ2-3; 15 bases agree with TRBD2. Losses at the gene ends were 6 bases for V and 7 bases for J; bases not matched to a gene: 5. The CDR3 is 15 residues long. Germline V CDR1 and CDR2: LGHDT, YNNKEL (reference sequence). The CDR3 is CASSPGLAGGYTQYF. The CDR3, as DNA: TGTGCCAGCAGTCCCGGACTAGCGGGGGGGTATACGCAGTATTTT.

This clone was detected once. J is TRBJ2-3 and V is TRBV9; 9 bases are shared with TRBD2. Germline lookup yields CDR1 SGDLS and CDR2 YYNGEE. V dropped 2 bases and J dropped 1; count of bases not matched to a gene: 11. This CDR3 has 18 amino acids. DNA for the CDR3: TGTGCCAGCAGCGTTAGTAGCGGGAGCTTCTGGGGCACAGATACGCAGTATTTT. Protein: CASSVSSGSFWGTDTQYF.

The rearrangement links TRBV7-2 to TRBJ1-5; D ambiguous. Germline lookup yields CDR1 SGHTA and CDR2 FQGNSA. Trimming removed 6 bases at V and 5 bases at J, with 11 bases between. CDR3 length: 13 amino acids. CDR3 residues: CASRRSSDQPQHF. The CDR3 coding sequence is TGTGCCAGCAGGCGTTCCTCGGATCAGCCCCAGCATTTT.

This clone has only a few counts. The chain has TRBV11-2 and TRBJ1-6; D might be TRBD1 (6 bases). The CDR3 is made up of 15 amino acids. Germline V lookup: CDR1 SGHAT, CDR2 FQNNGV. V was pared by 5 bases and J by 6 bases, with 14 bases between. CDR3 amino acids: CASSPRGGRNSPLHF. CDR3 nucleotide sequence: TGTGCCAGCAGCCCGCGCGGGGGGCGTAATTCACCCCTCCACTTT.

On this clone: At one end the junction does not follow the germline gene, possibly because of a read error. V and J are TRBV9 and TRBJ1-2, with D perhaps TRBD1 (5 bases). The V gene's germline CDR1 is SGDLS and CDR2 YYNGEE. The CDR3 sequence is 15 residues long. The CDR3 DNA reads TGTGCCAGCAGCGTACGAAACGGGGGATCGAGTGTCTTAGTATTC. Translated: CASSVRNGGSSVLVF.

This clone was recorded once. J is TRBJ1-5 and V is TRBV27, with 9 positions matching TRBD1. The V segment lost 6 bases and the J segment 4 bases; nucleotides outside the gene matches: 13. The CDR3 runs to 17 residues. Per the germline V gene, CDR1 is MNHEY and CDR2 is SMNVEV (reference sequence). The DNA of the CDR3 is TGTGCCAGCAGCCTTTATGTACCGACAGGGGGGAATCAGCCCCAGCATTTT. It encodes CASSLYVPTGGNQPQHF.